The subject of this entry is one T cell receptor (beta chain). Its target is not known. V was clipped by 3 bases and J by 3 bases; unmatched bases: 6. The germline CDR1 and CDR2 sequences are LNHNV and YYDKDF (reference sequence). CDR3 length: 16 amino acids. These data come from a study of response to subunit inactivated influenza vaccine. Points from the study as a whole: Only a handful of new T cells, the authors suggested, are recruited with each seasonal influenza vaccination.

TCRdb used MiXCR to reprocess the RT-PCR reads, holding one entry per CDR3 protein. The table lists about 700,000 distinct CDR3 sequences, roughly 15% of them singletons. The sequence was collected from a man between 50 and 59 years old who received an inactivated influenza vaccine. The sample consisted of PBMCs from blood, taken around 15 days before vaccination. The V and J genes are TRBV15 and TRBJ2-5; 11 nucleotides align to TRBD2. This CDR3 is CATSRTSGASKETQYF. In DNA form, the CDR3 reads TGTGCCACCAGCAGGACTAGCGGGGCAAGTAAAGAGACCCAGTACTTC.